This TCR beta chain was identified during a study of cytomegalovirus exposure and HLA in healthy donors. PCR involved 60 Vbeta and 13 Jbeta primers. Method: immunoSEQ multiplex PCR; TCRdb's copy keeps in-frame clones and lacks some. In the table there are approximately 260,000 clones, nearly 95% of which are singletons. Source material: PBMCs. This TCR came from a girl aged 2 to 9 in good health and CMV-seronegative.

The CDR3 here is CASSLVLENGETQYF. The DNA for the CDR3 is TGTGCCAGCAGCTTAGTACTAGAGAATGGGGAGACCCAGTACTTC. The V gene is TRBV13, the J gene TRBJ2-5; D perhaps matches TRBD2 (5 bases). The CDR3 has 15 residues. Per the germline V gene, CDR1 is PRHDT and CDR2 is FYEKMQ (reference sequence). With 1 base removed from V and 5 bases from J, the gap between germline ends came to 14 bases. The full variable domain, rest sourced from reference TRBV13 and TRBJ2-5, is AAGVIQSPRHLIKEKRETATLKCYPIPRHDTVYWYQQGPGQDPQFLISFYEKMQSDKGSIPDRFSAQQFSDYHSELNMSSLELGDSALYFCASSLVLENGETQYFGPGTRLLVL.